This T cell receptor (beta chain) was documented in a study of T cell responses to AZD1222 COVID-19 vaccine. The study, taken as a whole, reports: Targeting of unmutated variant regions was reportedly seen in nearly half of spike-specific TCRs.

J lost 6 bases, V lost 3 bases, and 6 bases had no gene match. CDR3 length: 14 amino acids. Germline loops: CDR1 SGHRS, CDR2 YFSETQ. Turning to this clone: The antigen is not known.

The repertoire was sequenced with immunoSEQ multiplex PCR; TCRdb's copy has only in-frame clones and lacks some. The profile shows approximately 160,000 clones, 94% of them singletons. Material: peripheral blood, obtained 28 days after the second AZD1222 dose. The chain carries TRBV5-1 and TRBJ1-5, with 7 bases that match TRBD1. This TCR was sampled from an adult who received the AZD1222 COVID-19 vaccine. In DNA form, the CDR3 reads TGCGCCAGCAGCTCCCCGACAGGGAGTCAGCCCCAGCATTTT. Translated: CASSSPTGSQPQHF.